This T cell receptor (beta chain) was observed in a study of T cells in narcolepsy. Study as a whole: Healthy controls were enrolled alongside patients with narcolepsy type 1 or type 2.

As concerns this clone: Its antigen is not known.

The CDR3 runs 15 residues. V was shortened by 3 bases and J by 3 bases, with 12 bases between the two germline ends. Germline lookup yields CDR1 WSHSY and CDR2 SAAADI. General observations from the study: Comparing one patient's CSF and blood CD4+ clonotypes highlighted HCRT- and TRIB2-specific autoreactive clonotypes. Blood of same and different patients, but not healthy controls, reportedly held recurring autoreactive clonotypes. In some patient and control memory CD4+ samples, autoreactive clones were absent.

Some clones are missing from TCRdb's copy, which holds only in-frame ones; the method was immunoSEQ multiplex PCR. The table records 35,000 to 40,000 clones, about 85% of them present only once. The V and J genes are TRBV10-2 and TRBJ2-1, with D unresolved. The clonotype originates from a human donor with narcolepsy. The material sequenced was CD45RA- memory CD4+ T cells from PBMCs. DNA of the CDR3: TGCGCCAGCAGTGAAGTCCCGCGCCTCTACAATGAGCAGTTCTTC. Its protein is CASSEVPRLYNEQFF.